One and the same sample provided the 11 T cell receptor beta chains below, sequenced in a study of blood T cell repertoires in COVID-19. The assay was immunoSEQ multiplex PCR, and TCRdb's table has in-frame clones only and misses some. The profile shows 150,000 or so clones, roughly 80% of them singletons. Specimen: peripheral blood. The receptors were gathered from a woman in her thirties or forties with active or convalescent COVID-19.

J is TRBJ2-7 and V is TRBV9; no firm D call. This CDR3 is built from 13 residues. In germline, CDR1 is SGDLS, CDR2 YYNGEE. The V end was cut by 0 bases, the J end by 4 bases, with 8 bases between. CDR3 region: CASSVDEAYEQYF. The CDR3 bases are TGTGCCAGCAGCGTAGACGAAGCTTACGAGCAGTACTTC.

In its sample, this clone was seen once. The chain combines TRBV7-2 with TRBJ2-3, with TRBD2 matching over 9 bases. J lost 1 base, V lost 5 bases, and 10 bases had no gene match. The CDR3 runs 17 residues. Germline CDR1 and CDR2: SGHTA and FQGNSA. The CDR3 DNA reads as TGTGCCAGCAGCCTTAAACGACAGCGGGGGGGCACAGATACGCAGTATTTT. This translates into CASSLKRQRGGTDTQYF. Using reference TRBV7-2 and TRBJ2-3 for the parts outside the CDR3, the full variable domain is GAGVSQSPSNKVTEKGKDVELRCDPISGHTALYWYRQSLGQGLEFLIYFQGNSAPDKSGLPSDRFSAERTGGSVSTLTIQRTQQEDSAVYLCASSLKRQRGGTDTQYFGPGTRLTVL.

This chain connects TRBV6-4 to TRBJ2-3; weak D call: TRBD2 (5 bases). Germline CDR1 reads MRHNA; CDR2 reads SNTAGT. The CDR3 runs to 14 residues. Trimming pared 0 bases from V and 3 bases from J, leaving 7 bases between. The CDR3 sequence is CASSDSRRTDTQYF. The CDR3 DNA is TGTGCCAGCAGTGACTCGAGGAGGACAGATACGCAGTATTTT.

The gene calls are TRBV5-8 and TRBJ1-1; TRBD1 agrees at 7 bases. The V gene end was trimmed by 4 bases and the J gene end by 1 base; junction bases not matched to a gene: 1. Germline-derived CDR1 and CDR2 are SGHTS and YDEGEE. This CDR3 is 13 amino acids long. This CDR3 reads CASSGDRNTEAFF. CDR3 DNA sequence: TGTGCCAGCAGCGGGGACAGGAACACTGAAGCTTTCTTT.

V and J are TRBV5-4 and TRBJ2-6, with D possibly TRBD1 on 5 matching bases. V was pared by 0 bases and J by 0 bases, with 7 bases between. Per germline, CDR1 SGHNT and CDR2 YYREEE (reference sequence). The CDR3 has 16 residues. The chain's CDR3 is CASSLVGASGANVLTF. The CDR3 DNA sequence: TGTGCCAGCAGCTTGGTAGGGGCCTCTGGGGCCAACGTCCTGACTTTC. Full variable domain (outside the CDR3, taken from reference TRBV5-4 and TRBJ2-6): ETGVTQSPTHLIKTRGQQVTLRCSSQSGHNTVSWYQQALGQGPQFIFQYYREEENGRGNFPPRFSGLQFPNYSSELNVNALELDDSALYLCASSLVGASGANVLTFGAGSRLTVL.

In the case of this clone: This CDR3 is also generated by other DNA sequences in the sample. V and J are TRBV15 and TRBJ2-1; tentatively, D is TRBD1 (6 bases). CDR1 and CDR2 from the germline V gene are LNHNV and YYDKDF (reference sequence). The CDR3 is 13 amino acids. Trimming pared 0 bases from V and 8 bases from J, leaving 8 bases between. CDR3 sequence reads: CATSRDRGDEQFF. As DNA, the CDR3 is TGTGCCACCAGCAGAGACAGGGGCGATGAGCAGTTCTTC.

This rearrangement joins TRBV19 to TRBJ1-4; D is possibly TRBD1 (6 bases). Germline CDR1 and CDR2: LNHDA and SQIVND (reference sequence). CDR3 length: 14 residues. Trimming stripped 9 bases from V and 7 bases from J, with 18 bases between. The CDR3 reads CASQGWGRSEKLFF. The CDR3 DNA is TGTGCCAGCCAGGGGTGGGGGCGAAGTGAAAAACTGTTTTTT.

J is TRBJ2-3 and V is TRBV9; 12 bases are a match to TRBD2. The CDR3 totals 18 residues. V was clipped by 0 bases and J by 2 bases; unmatched bases: 7. The V gene's germline CDR1 is SGDLS and CDR2 YYNGEE. The CDR3 region is CASSVELAGGRNTDTQYF. The CDR3 DNA reads TGTGCCAGCAGCGTAGAACTAGCGGGGGGCCGTAACACAGATACGCAGTATTTT.

J is TRBJ1-5 and V is TRBV10-2; the D gene is possibly TRBD1 (5 bases). Trimming removed 2 bases at V and 14 bases at J, with 22 bases between. The CDR3 sequence is 15 residues long. Germline CDR1 and CDR2: WSHSY and SAAADI. CDR3 nucleotide sequence: TGCGCCAGCAGTGAGCGCGCCATCCAGGGTCCGGGGGAGCATTTT. As protein: CASSERAIQGPGEHF.

This clone was found a few times. The chain links TRBV5-1 to TRBJ1-2, with 7 bases aligning to TRBD1. CDR3 length: 13 amino acids. V lost 4 bases, J lost 4 bases, and 4 bases stayed unmatched. The germline V gene encodes CDR1 SGHRS and CDR2 YFSETQ. CDR3 sequence reads: CASSTGQLYGYTF. CDR3 sequence (DNA): TGCGCCAGCAGCACGGGACAGCTCTATGGCTACACCTTC.

The genes are TRBV27 and TRBJ1-4; D unclear. V shed 11 bases and J shed 8 bases, with 9 bases lying between them. Germline lookup yields CDR1 MNHEY and CDR2 SMNVEV (reference sequence). The CDR3 is 10 residues long. CDR3 in DNA: TGTGCCTGGAGTAGGGAAAAACTGTTTTTT. Translated: CAWSREKLFF.